The 21 T cell receptor beta chains below were found in one sample sequenced in a study of shared clonotypes between healthy human individuals. Clones were sequenced by immunoSEQ multiplex PCR, and TCRdb holds only the in-frame ones, with some missing. The data contain 1,100,000 or so clones, 70% to 80% of them singletons. The specimen was memory CD4+ T cells from PBMCs. Subset: CD45RA-negative fraction. These receptors all come from a man aged 18 to 29 in good health. Some clones in this sample may be carry-over from other donors' samples.

The chain has TRBV7-3 and TRBJ2-5; D remains unclear. The V end was cut by 8 bases, the J end by 1 base, with 11 bases between. CDR1 is SGHTA, CDR2 FQGTGA, per germline. The CDR3 runs to 13 residues. The CDR3 region has the DNA TGTGCCAGCGCAGTCCAGCCCCAAGAGACCCAGTACTTC. This translates into CASAVQPQETQYF.

The chain links TRBV28 to TRBJ1-2; 7 bases fit TRBD1. This CDR3 comprises 15 residues. CDR1 and CDR2 (germline): MDHEN, SYDVKM. With 10 bases clipped from V and 7 bases from J, the junction kept 18 bases outside the gene matches. The CDR3 bases are TGTGCCACCCCCTCCGGGGGTCAGGGGGGGAGTGGCTACACCTTC. The encoded protein is CATPSGGQGGSGYTF.

V is TRBV6-5 and J is TRBJ2-3; 9 nucleotides line up with TRBD2. The CDR3 loop spans 15 amino acids. V was pared by 9 bases and J by 4 bases, with 11 bases of the junction left unmatched. The V gene's germline CDR1 is MNHEY and CDR2 SVGAGI. CDR3 protein: CASGESGLAADTQYF. In nucleotides, the CDR3 is TGTGCCAGTGGAGAGTCGGGACTAGCCGCAGATACGCAGTATTTT.

This rearrangement joins TRBV2 to TRBJ1-2; TRBD1 might be the D (6 bases). With 7 bases removed from V and 3 bases from J, the gap between germline ends came to 15 bases. Germline V CDR1 and CDR2: SNHLY, FYNNEI. The CDR3 consists of 14 residues. The CDR3 is CASMRGGKDYGYTF. The CDR3 DNA reads TGTGCCAGCATGAGGGGGGGTAAGGACTATGGCTACACCTTC.

The chain employs TRBV5-8 and TRBJ2-4, with no clear D. Germline assignment: CDR1 SGHTS and CDR2 YDEGEE. V lost 9 bases, J lost 0 bases, and 10 bases lay in between. The CDR3 totals 13 residues. This chain's CDR3 is CATAEIAKNIQYF. CDR3 sequence (DNA): TGTGCCACGGCAGAAATAGCCAAAAACATTCAGTACTTC.

Points on this clone: Other DNA sequences in the same sample also yield this CDR3. The J gene is TRBJ2-3, the V gene TRBV11-2; D not resolved. V dropped 0 bases and J dropped 9 bases, with 1 base sitting between them. CDR1 and CDR2 (germline): SGHAT, FQNNGV. The CDR3 length is 10 residues. The CDR3 coding sequence is TGTGCCAGCAGCTTAGAAACGCAGTATTTT. This translates into CASSLETQYF.

This clone was recorded once. The V call is TRBV5-1, the J call TRBJ1-4; 7 bases are shared with TRBD1. CDR3 length: 15 amino acids. The ends lost 0 bases at V and 7 bases at J; junction bases unmatched: 6. The V gene's germline CDR1 is SGHRS and CDR2 YFSETQ. CDR3 bases: TGCGCCAGCAGCTTGGGACAGGGTTGGGGTGAAAAACTGTTTTTT. Amino acid sequence: CASSLGQGWGEKLFF.

With respect to this clone: Different DNA sequences within this sample yield the same CDR3. The genes are TRBV5-1 and TRBJ2-3; 12 bases align to TRBD2. The junction had 6 bases not matched to a gene; V was cut back by 4 bases and J by 3 bases. Germline V CDR1 and CDR2: SGHRS, YFSETQ. This CDR3 contains 16 residues. The CDR3 region is CASSGGLAGLTDTQYF. The CDR3 nucleotides are TGCGCCAGCAGCGGCGGACTAGCGGGACTGACAGATACGCAGTATTTT. Supplemented by reference TRBV5-1 and TRBJ2-3, the full variable domain reads KAGVTQTPRYLIKTRGQQVTLSCSPISGHRSVSWYQQTPGQGLQFLFEYFSETQRNKGNFPGRFSGRQFSNSRSEMNVSTLELGDSALYLCASSGGLAGLTDTQYFGPGTRLTVL.

This clone was counted once. The chain has TRBV2 and TRBJ1-1; 7 bases agree with TRBD1. Germline-derived CDR1 and CDR2 are SNHLY and FYNNEI. After removal of 3 bases from V and 4 bases from J, the junction contained 8 bases not matched to a gene. The CDR3 loop spans 15 amino acids. The CDR3 sequence is CASSEGQGVVTEAFF. DNA of the CDR3: TGTGCCAGCAGTGAGGGGCAGGGGGTAGTCACTGAAGCTTTCTTT.

In its sample, this clone was seen a few times. Other DNA sequences within the sample encode an identical CDR3. V is TRBV20-1 and J is TRBJ2-1; no clear D gene. Trimming took off 1 base at V and 5 bases at J, with 3 bases between the two ends. Germline lookup yields CDR1 DFQATT and CDR2 SNEGSKA (reference sequence). This CDR3 is built from 11 residues. The CDR3 region has the DNA TGCAGTGCTAGAGGGAACAATGAGCAGTTCTTC. It translates to CSARGNNEQFF.

A few counts support this clone. The V gene is TRBV27, the J gene TRBJ1-1; the match to TRBD1 covers 7 bases. The germline CDR1 and CDR2 sequences are MNHEY and SMNVEV (reference sequence). V dropped 5 bases and J dropped 7; count of bases not matched to a gene: 16. The CDR3 runs 16 residues. The CDR3 is CASSSPPGGARFEAFF. DNA for the CDR3: TGTGCCAGCAGTAGTCCCCCAGGGGGGGCGCGATTTGAAGCTTTCTTT.

This sequence joins TRBV5-1 and TRBJ1-1; perhaps TRBD1 as D (5 bases). CDR1 and CDR2 from the germline V gene are SGHRS and YFSETQ. V was cut by 6 bases and J by 3 bases, with 15 bases left in between. The CDR3 runs 14 residues. The CDR3 nucleotides are TGCGCCAGCACGCGGGGCGGGAGGGACACTGAAGCTTTCTTT. It yields the protein CASTRGGRDTEAFF.

The chain employs TRBV5-1 and TRBJ2-7, with TRBD2 identical over 9 bases. Germline V gene data show CDR1 as SGHRS and CDR2 as YFSETQ. The CDR3 is 15 residues long. V was pared by 7 bases and J by 3 bases, with 11 bases of the junction left unmatched. As DNA, the CDR3 is TGCGCCAGCGCTACCCTAGCGGGAAGTAACTACGAGCAGTACTTC. It translates to CASATLAGSNYEQYF.

The chain links TRBV4-2 to TRBJ2-5; 8 bases align to TRBD2. CDR3 size: 17 residues. CDR1 is LGHNA and CDR2 is YNFKEQ in the germline V gene. Losses at the gene ends were 1 base for V and 3 bases for J; bases not matched to a gene: 10. The CDR3 reads CASSQGSVPGREETQYF. CDR3 in DNA: TGTGCCAGCAGCCAAGGGTCCGTCCCCGGGAGGGAAGAGACCCAGTACTTC.

In this sample, this clone turned up once. The chain has TRBV4-1 and TRBJ1-4; D gene ambiguous. The germline V gene has CDR1 MGHRA and CDR2 YSYEKL. The CDR3 length is 14 residues. The germline V and J ends were trimmed by 5 bases and 7 bases, with 14 bases remaining between them. CDR3 DNA: TGCGCCAGCAGCAGCAGTACGCCGGGTGAAAAACTGTTTTTT. The encoded protein is CASSSSTPGEKLFF.

This rearrangement joins TRBV5-1 to TRBJ2-2; no firm D call. The CDR3 loop spans 15 amino acids. V lost 6 bases to trimming and J lost 0 bases, with 12 bases between them. Germline assignment: CDR1 SGHRS and CDR2 YFSETQ. The CDR3 region has the DNA TGCGCCAGCACCCCATTACCGGCGAACACCGGGGAGCTGTTTTTT. It yields the protein CASTPLPANTGELFF.

This clone has more than one count but fewer than ten. This rearrangement joins TRBV15 to TRBJ2-3; D gene ambiguous. The CDR3 runs to 15 residues. The germline gives CDR1 LNHNV, CDR2 YYDKDF (reference sequence). The V and J ends lost 8 bases and 0 bases respectively, with 15 bases between them. The DNA of the CDR3 is TGTGCCACCCAACCCACGCAGGCTAGCACAGATACGCAGTATTTT. Its protein is CATQPTQASTDTQYF.

The rearrangement joins TRBV6-1 to TRBJ2-7; 7 bases map to TRBD1. This CDR3 spans 15 amino acids. The V gene's germline CDR1 is MNHNS and CDR2 SASEGT. After removal of 2 bases from V and 4 bases from J, the junction contained 8 bases not matched to a gene. CDR3 DNA: TGTGCCAGCAGTGAATGGGGACAGACTCTTTACGAGCAGTACTTC. Protein: CASSEWGQTLYEQYF.

The J gene is TRBJ2-7, the V gene TRBV4-3; 11 bases agree with TRBD2. The junction had 5 bases not matched to a gene; V was cut back by 0 bases and J by 4 bases. The CDR3 has 16 amino acids. Germline V gene lookup returns CDR1 LGHNA and CDR2 YSLEER. The CDR3 here is CASSQDLASGRYEQYF. The CDR3 bases are TGCGCCAGCAGCCAAGATTTGGCTAGCGGGAGGTACGAGCAGTACTTC.

The chain carries TRBV10-3 and TRBJ1-1, with 7 bases lining up with TRBD1. With V trimmed by 6 bases and J by 9 bases, 13 bases remained unmatched. From germline, CDR1 is ENHRY and CDR2 SYGVKD. CDR3 length: 14 residues. The CDR3 reads CAIRTGQDTLKAFF. CDR3 sequence (DNA): TGTGCCATCAGGACAGGACAGGACACCCTGAAAGCTTTCTTT.

V is TRBV7-6 and J is TRBJ2-1; D is undetermined. The CDR3 loop spans 15 amino acids. Germline V CDR1 and CDR2: SGHVS, FNYEAQ. V was pared by 5 bases and J by 0 bases, with 11 bases between. Here the CDR3 DNA reads TGTGCCAGCAGCGTCGGATGGAGCTCCTACAATGAGCAGTTCTTC. Translated, it gives CASSVGWSSYNEQFF.